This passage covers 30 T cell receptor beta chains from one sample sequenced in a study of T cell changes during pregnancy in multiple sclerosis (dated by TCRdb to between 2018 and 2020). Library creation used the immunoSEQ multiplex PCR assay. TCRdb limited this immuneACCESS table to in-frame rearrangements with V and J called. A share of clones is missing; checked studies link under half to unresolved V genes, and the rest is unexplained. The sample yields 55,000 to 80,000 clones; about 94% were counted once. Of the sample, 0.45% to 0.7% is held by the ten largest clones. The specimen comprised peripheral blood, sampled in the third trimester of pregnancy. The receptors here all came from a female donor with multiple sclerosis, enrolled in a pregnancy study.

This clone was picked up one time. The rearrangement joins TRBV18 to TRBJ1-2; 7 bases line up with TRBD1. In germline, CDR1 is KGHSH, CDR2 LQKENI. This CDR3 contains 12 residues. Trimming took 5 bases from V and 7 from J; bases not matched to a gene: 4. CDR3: CASSATGPGYTF. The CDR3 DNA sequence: TGTGCCAGCTCAGCGACAGGGCCTGGCTACACCTTC.

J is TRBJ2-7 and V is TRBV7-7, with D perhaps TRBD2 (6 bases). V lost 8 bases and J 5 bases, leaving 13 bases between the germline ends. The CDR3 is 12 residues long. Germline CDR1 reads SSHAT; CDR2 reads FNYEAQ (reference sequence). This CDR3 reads CASGTGPNEQYF. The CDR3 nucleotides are TGTGCCAGCGGGACTGGCCCTAACGAGCAGTACTTC.

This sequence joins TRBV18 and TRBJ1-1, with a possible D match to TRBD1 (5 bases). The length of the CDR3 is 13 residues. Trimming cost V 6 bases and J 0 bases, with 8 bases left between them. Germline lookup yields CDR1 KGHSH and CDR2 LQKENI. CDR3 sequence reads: CASSPDMNTEAFF. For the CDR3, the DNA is TGTGCCAGCTCTCCGGACATGAACACTGAAGCTTTCTTT.

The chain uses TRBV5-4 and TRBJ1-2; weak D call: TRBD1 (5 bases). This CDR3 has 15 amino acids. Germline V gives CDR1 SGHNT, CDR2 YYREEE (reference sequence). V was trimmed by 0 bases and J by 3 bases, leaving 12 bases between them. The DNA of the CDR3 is TGTGCCAGCAGCTTGGGGGCTCCGGGGGACTATGGCTACACCTTC. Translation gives CASSLGAPGDYGYTF.

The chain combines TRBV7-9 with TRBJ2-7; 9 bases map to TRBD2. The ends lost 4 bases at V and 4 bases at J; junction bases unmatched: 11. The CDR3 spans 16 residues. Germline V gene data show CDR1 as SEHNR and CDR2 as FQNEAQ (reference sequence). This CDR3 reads CASSYGSGGSTYEQYF. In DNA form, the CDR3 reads TGTGCCAGCAGCTATGGTAGCGGGGGATCAACGTACGAGCAGTACTTC. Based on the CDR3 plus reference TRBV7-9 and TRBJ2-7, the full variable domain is DTGVSQNPRHKITKRGQNVTFRCDPISEHNRLYWYRQTLGQGPEFLTYFQNEAQLEKSRLLSDRFSAERPKGSFSTLEIQRTEQGDSAMYLCASSYGSGGSTYEQYFGPGTRLTVT.

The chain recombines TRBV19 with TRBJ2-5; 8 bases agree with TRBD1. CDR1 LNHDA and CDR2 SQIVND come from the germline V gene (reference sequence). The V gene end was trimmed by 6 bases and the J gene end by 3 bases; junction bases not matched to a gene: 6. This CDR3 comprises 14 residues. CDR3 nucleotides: TGTGCCAGTAGCGACAGGGGAGGAGAAGAGACCCAGTACTTC. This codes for CASSDRGGEETQYF.

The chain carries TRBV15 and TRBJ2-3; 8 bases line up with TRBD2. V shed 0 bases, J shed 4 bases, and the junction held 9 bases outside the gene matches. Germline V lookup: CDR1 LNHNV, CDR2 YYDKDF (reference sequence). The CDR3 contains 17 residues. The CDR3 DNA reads TGTGCCACCAGCAGAGATCAACCGGGACTAGGGGCAGATACGCAGTATTTT. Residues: CATSRDQPGLGADTQYF.

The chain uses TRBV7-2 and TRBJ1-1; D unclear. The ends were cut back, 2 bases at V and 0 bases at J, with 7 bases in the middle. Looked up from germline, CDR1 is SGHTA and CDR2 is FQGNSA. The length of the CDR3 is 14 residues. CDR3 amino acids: CASSLQELNTEAFF. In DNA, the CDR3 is TGTGCCAGCAGCTTACAGGAACTGAACACTGAAGCTTTCTTT.

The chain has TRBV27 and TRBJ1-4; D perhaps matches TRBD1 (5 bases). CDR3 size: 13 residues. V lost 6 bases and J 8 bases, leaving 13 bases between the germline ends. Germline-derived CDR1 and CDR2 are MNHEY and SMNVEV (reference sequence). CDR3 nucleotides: TGTGCCAGCAGGCCGGGCCAGGGAGAAAAACTGTTTTTT. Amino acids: CASRPGQGEKLFF.

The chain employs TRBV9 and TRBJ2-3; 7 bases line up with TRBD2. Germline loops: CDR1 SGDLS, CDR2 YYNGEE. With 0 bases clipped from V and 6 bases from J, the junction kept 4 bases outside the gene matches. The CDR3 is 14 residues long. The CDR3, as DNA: TGTGCCAGCAGCGTAGTCAGCGGGGCCGATACGCAGTATTTT. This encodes CASSVVSGADTQYF.

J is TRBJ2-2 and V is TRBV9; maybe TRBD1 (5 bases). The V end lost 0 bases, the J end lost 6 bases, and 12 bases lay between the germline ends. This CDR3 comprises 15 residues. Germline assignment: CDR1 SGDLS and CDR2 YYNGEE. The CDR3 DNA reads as TGTGCCAGCAGCGTAGCTGGGGCAGCCCCCGGGGAGCTGTTTTTT. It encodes CASSVAGAAPGELFF. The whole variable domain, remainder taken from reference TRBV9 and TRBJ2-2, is DSGVTQTPKHLITATGQRVTLRCSPRSGDLSVYWYQQSLDQGLQFLIQYYNGEERAKGNILERFSAQQFPDLHSELNLSSLELGDSALYFCASSVAGAAPGELFFGEGSRLTVL.

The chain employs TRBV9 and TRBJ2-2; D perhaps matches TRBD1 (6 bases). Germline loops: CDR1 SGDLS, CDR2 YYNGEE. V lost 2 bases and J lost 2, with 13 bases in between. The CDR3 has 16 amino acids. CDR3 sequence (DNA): TGTGCCAGCAGCGTTATGGGGGCTCCAAACACCGGGGAGCTGTTTTTT. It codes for CASSVMGAPNTGELFF.

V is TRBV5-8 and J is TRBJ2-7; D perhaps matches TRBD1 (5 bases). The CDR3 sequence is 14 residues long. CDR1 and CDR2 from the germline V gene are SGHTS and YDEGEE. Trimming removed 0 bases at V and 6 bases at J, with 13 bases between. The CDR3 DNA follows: TGTGCCAGCAGCTTGGGGGCAGGGAAGGGCGAGCAGTACTTC. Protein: CASSLGAGKGEQYF.

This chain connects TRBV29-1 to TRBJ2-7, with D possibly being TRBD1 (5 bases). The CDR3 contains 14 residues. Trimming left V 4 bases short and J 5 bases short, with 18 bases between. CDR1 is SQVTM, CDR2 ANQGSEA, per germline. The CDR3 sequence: CSVVYPPGINEQYF. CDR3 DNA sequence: TGCAGCGTTGTGTATCCCCCAGGGATAAACGAGCAGTACTTC.

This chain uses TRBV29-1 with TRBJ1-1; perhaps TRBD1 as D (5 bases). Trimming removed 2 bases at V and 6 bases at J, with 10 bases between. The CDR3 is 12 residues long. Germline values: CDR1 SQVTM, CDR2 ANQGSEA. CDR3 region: CSVEQGGAEAFF. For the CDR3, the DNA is TGCAGCGTTGAACAGGGTGGCGCTGAAGCTTTCTTT.

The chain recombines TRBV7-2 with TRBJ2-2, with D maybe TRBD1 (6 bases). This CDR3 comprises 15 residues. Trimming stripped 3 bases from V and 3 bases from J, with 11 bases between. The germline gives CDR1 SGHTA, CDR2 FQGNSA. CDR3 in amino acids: CASSLNRVYTGELFF. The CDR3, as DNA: TGTGCCAGCAGCTTGAACAGGGTGTACACCGGGGAGCTGTTTTTT.

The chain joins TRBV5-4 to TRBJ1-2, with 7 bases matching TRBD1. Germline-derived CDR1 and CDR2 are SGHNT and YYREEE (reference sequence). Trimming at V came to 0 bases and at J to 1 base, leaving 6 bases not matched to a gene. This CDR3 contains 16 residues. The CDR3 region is CASSLGGQYINYGYTF. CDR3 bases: TGTGCCAGCAGCTTGGGGGGACAGTACATTAACTATGGCTACACCTTC.

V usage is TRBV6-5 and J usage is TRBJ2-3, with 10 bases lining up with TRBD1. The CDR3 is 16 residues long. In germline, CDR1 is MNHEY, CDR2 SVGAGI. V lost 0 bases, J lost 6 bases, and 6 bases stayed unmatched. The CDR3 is CASSYSGTGVGDTQYF. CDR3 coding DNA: TGTGCCAGCAGTTACTCCGGGACAGGGGTCGGGGATACGCAGTATTTT.

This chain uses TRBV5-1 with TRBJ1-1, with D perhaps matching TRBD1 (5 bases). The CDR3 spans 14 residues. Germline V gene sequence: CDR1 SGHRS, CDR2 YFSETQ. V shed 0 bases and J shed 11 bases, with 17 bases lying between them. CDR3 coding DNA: TGCGCCAGCAGCTTGGTACGTCGCCAGGGCCAGGCTTTCTTT. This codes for CASSLVRRQGQAFF.

CDR3 loop: CATTTGNSNQPQHF. CDR3 nucleotides: TGTGCCACTACGACAGGGAATAGCAATCAGCCCCAGCATTTT. The genes are TRBV10-3 and TRBJ1-5; TRBD1 matches 7 bases. This CDR3 has 14 residues. The J segment lost 0 bases and the V segment lost 10 bases, leaving 6 bases of the junction unmatched. Germline V gene data show CDR1 as ENHRY and CDR2 as SYGVKD.

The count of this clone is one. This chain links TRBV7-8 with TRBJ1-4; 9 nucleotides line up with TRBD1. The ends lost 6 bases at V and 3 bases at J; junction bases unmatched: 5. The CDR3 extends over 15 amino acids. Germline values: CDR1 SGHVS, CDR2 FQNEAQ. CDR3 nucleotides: TGTGCCAGCAGTATACAGGGGGCGGCTAATGAAAAACTGTTTTTT. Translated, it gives CASSIQGAANEKLFF.

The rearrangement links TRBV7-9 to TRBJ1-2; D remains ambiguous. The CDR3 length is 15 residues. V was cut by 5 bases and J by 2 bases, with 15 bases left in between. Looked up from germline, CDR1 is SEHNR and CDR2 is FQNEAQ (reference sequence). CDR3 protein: CASSPAVGNNYGYTF. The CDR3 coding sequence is TGTGCCAGCAGCCCAGCGGTTGGCAACAACTATGGCTACACCTTC.

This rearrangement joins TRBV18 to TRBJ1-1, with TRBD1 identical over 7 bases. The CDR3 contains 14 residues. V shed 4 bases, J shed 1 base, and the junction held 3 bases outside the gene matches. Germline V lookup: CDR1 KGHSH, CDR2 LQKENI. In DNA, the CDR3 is TGTGCCAGCTCACTGACAGGGTCGAACACTGAAGCTTTCTTT. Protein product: CASSLTGSNTEAFF.

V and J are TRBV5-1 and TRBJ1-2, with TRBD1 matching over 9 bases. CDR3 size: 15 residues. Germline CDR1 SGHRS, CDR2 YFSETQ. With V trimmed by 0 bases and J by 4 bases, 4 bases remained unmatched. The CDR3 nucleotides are TGCGCCAGCAGCTTGGACGGACAGGGGACCTATGGCTACACCTTC. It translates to CASSLDGQGTYGYTF. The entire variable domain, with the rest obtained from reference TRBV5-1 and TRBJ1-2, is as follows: KAGVTQTPRYLIKTRGQQVTLSCSPISGHRSVSWYQQTPGQGLQFLFEYFSETQRNKGNFPGRFSGRQFSNSRSEMNVSTLELGDSALYLCASSLDGQGTYGYTFGSGTRLTVV.

CDR3 nucleotide sequence: TGTGCCAGCAGCCTACAGGAAGGTAACACTGAAGCTTTCTTT. Translating it yields CASSLQEGNTEAFF. The chain joins TRBV7-8 to TRBJ1-1; TRBD1 might be the D (5 bases). Germline V gives CDR1 SGHVS, CDR2 FQNEAQ. The CDR3 runs 14 residues. The V and J ends lost 5 bases and 2 bases respectively, with 12 bases between them.

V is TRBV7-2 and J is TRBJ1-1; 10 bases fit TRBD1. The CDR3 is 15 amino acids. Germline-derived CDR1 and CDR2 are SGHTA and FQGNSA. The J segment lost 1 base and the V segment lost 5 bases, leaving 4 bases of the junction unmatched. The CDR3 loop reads CASSGRDRGNTEAFF. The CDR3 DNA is TGTGCCAGCAGCGGACGGGACAGGGGGAACACTGAAGCTTTCTTT.

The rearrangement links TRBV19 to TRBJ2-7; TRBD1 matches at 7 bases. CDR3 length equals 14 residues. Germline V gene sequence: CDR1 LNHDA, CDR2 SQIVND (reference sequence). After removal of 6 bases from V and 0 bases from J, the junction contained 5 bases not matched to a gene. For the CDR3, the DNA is TGTGCCAGTAGCTCACAGGGGTTCTCCTACGAGCAGTACTTC. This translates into CASSSQGFSYEQYF.

As DNA, the CDR3 is TGTGCCAGCAGCTCACTAGCGGGACTAAGCACAGATACGCAGTATTTT. Translating gives CASSSLAGLSTDTQYF. The chain combines TRBV11-1 with TRBJ2-3, with 10 bases fitting TRBD2. The CDR3 covers 16 residues. Germline loops: CDR1 SGHAT, CDR2 FQDESV (reference sequence). The trim removed 4 bases at V and 0 bases at J, leaving 4 bases unmatched.

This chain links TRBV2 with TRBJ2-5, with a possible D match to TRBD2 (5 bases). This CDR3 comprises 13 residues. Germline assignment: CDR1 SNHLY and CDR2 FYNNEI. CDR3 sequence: CALNPGNQETQYF. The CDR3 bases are TGTGCACTTAACCCGGGAAACCAAGAGACCCAGTACTTC.

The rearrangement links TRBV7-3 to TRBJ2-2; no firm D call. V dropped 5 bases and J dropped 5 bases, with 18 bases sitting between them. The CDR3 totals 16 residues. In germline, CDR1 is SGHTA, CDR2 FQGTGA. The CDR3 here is CASSPEPPPRTGELFF. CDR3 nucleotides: TGTGCCAGCAGCCCAGAACCACCCCCTAGGACCGGGGAGCTGTTTTTT.